This TCR beta chain derives from a study of T cells in Graves' hyperthyroidism and ophthalmopathy. Amplification targeted TCR beta CDR3 regions from RNA transcripts. First-round RT-PCR of the TCR CDR3 relied on the HTBI primer set. TCRdb used MiXCR to reprocess the multiplex PCR reads, holding one entry per CDR3 protein. The sample includes about 560,000 distinct CDR3 sequences, about 43% seen only once; the top ten take about 7.9%. CDR1 is SEHNR and CDR2 is FQNEAQ in the germline V gene (reference sequence). This CDR3 region has 15 residues. The J segment lost 6 bases and the V segment lost 3 bases, leaving 8 bases of the junction unmatched. Study results and limitations: Prediction of ophthalmopathy progression came a median around 7.1 months pre-onset. Researchers report that a 13 V-J model separated ophthalmopathy from stable hyperthyroidism.

Stable hyperthyroidism: no ophthalmopathy progression over 18 months of follow-up. The hyperthyroidism patients had all been newly diagnosed, and their disease duration was under 2 months. Their ages ranged from 18 to 65 years. Concerning this clonotype itself: Antigen unknown.

The genes are TRBV7-9 and TRBJ2-7; 10 bases fit TRBD2. This receptor was identified in a woman aged 18-29 years with Graves' hyperthyroidism. The specimen sequenced was peripheral blood or thyroid tissue (not recorded which). The DNA of the CDR3 is TGTGCCAGCAGCTTGAAGGAGCGGGAGGGTCTCGAGCAGTACTTC. Its protein product is CASSLKEREGLEQYF. Full variable domain (outside the CDR3, taken from reference TRBV7-9 and TRBJ2-7): DTGVSQNPRHKITKRGQNVTFRCDPISEHNRLYWYRQTLGQGPEFLTYFQNEAQLEKSRLLSDRFSAERPKGSFSTLEIQRTEQGDSAMYLCASSLKEREGLEQYFGPGTRLTVT.